The rows below give T cell receptor beta chains drawn from one sample of a study of Ad26.COV2.S vaccination and SARS-CoV-2 variants. The table came from immunoSEQ multiplex PCR; TCRdb's copy has only in-frame clones and leaves some out. The sample lists 400,000 to 450,000 clones, over 75% occurring once. This material consisted of peripheral blood, taken in a trial of Ad26.COV2.S vaccine versus placebo. These receptor sequences come from a person aged 18 to 65 who received the Ad26.COV2.S COVID-19 vaccine or a placebo. CDR3s include the opening cysteine and the closing phenylalanine or tryptophan. The order of the fields is V gene, clone size, J gene, D gene, CDR3 DNA, CDR3 protein. The D gene is left open where the match is weak. Rows may omit the clone size; those that give it use once, few, many or a size class.

>TRBV30|NA|TRBJ2-7|TRBD1
TGTGCCTGGAGTGTAGGGGACAGGGATCGGGACGAGCAGTACTTC
CAWSVGDRDRDEQYF
>TRBV5-4|NA|TRBJ2-1|NA
TGTGCCAGCAGATTCGAGCGGGATGAGCAGTTCTTC
CASRFERDEQFF
>TRBV19|NA|TRBJ2-1|NA
TGTGCCAGTAGTATCGGGACGAGAAGGAATGAGCAGTTCTTC
CASSIGTRRNEQFF
>TRBV28|NA|TRBJ2-2|NA
TGTGCCAGCAGTTTTGTTAACACCGGGGAGCTGTTTTTT
CASSFVNTGELFF
>TRBV5-6|NA|TRBJ2-7|NA
TGTGCCAGCAGCCGCGTTCTACAGGGAGCCTACGAGCAGTACTTC
CASSRVLQGAYEQYF
>TRBV3-1/TRBV3-2|NA|TRBJ2-7|NA
TGTGCCAGCAGCCAAGAAAGCGGTACAACCTACGAGCAGTACTTC
CASSQESGTTYEQYF
>TRBV28|NA|TRBJ1-2|NA
TGTGCCAGCAGTTTACGCAGGGGCGGCTACACCTTC
CASSLRRGGYTF
>TRBV19|NA|TRBJ2-5|NA
TGTGCCAGTAGTATAGAAGGGGGTTGGGAGACCCAGTACTTC
CASSIEGGWETQYF
>TRBV27|NA|TRBJ1-5|NA
TGTGCCAGCAGTTTATCCTCCGCGTATCCCCAGCATTTT
CASSLSSAYPQHF
>TRBV4-2|NA|TRBJ2-5|NA
TGTGCCAGCAGCCTTCGTTGGGGGGACCAAGAGACCCAGTACTTC
CASSLRWGDQETQYF
>TRBV5-4|once|TRBJ2-7|NA
TGTGCCAGCAGCACAGGACTAAACTCCTACGAGCAGTACTTC
CASSTGLNSYEQYF
>TRBV29-1|NA|TRBJ2-1|NA
TGCAGCGTTGTAGTGGGTTCGAGCTCCTACAATGAGCAGTTCTTC
CSVVVGSSSYNEQFF
>TRBV9|NA|TRBJ2-7|NA
TGTGCCAGCAGCGTATCAGGGGTGTCCTACGAGCAGTACTTC
CASSVSGVSYEQYF
>TRBV5-8|NA|TRBJ2-5|NA
TGTGCCAGCAGCTTAACGGCAGGGCAAGAGACCCAGTACTTC
CASSLTAGQETQYF
>TRBV18|NA|TRBJ1-5|TRBD1
TGTGCCAGCTCACCCCAGGGGGCAAGCAATCAGCCCCAGCATTTT
CASSPQGASNQPQHF
>TRBV5-6|NA|TRBJ1-2|NA
TGTGCCAGCTCTCGAGCACGGGTCTATGGCTACACCTTC
CASSRARVYGYTF
>TRBV4-1|NA|TRBJ2-7|NA
TGCGCCAGCAGCCAAGATCCCGGCCCGGCCTACGAGCAGTACTTC
CASSQDPGPAYEQYF
>TRBV6-1|NA|TRBJ1-4|TRBD1
TGTGCCAGCAGTGGACCCCGAAGGGGGCGCGGGGGTGGAGAAAAACTGTTTTTT
CASSGPRRGRGGGEKLFF
>TRBV7-8|NA|TRBJ2-1|NA
TGTGCCAGCAGCTCCCTCCGGGTTCCCTCCTACAATGAGCAGTTCTTC
CASSSLRVPSYNEQFF
>TRBV9|NA|TRBJ2-7|NA
TGTGCCAGCAGCCCGGACTCCGCCAGAGACGAGCAGTACTTC
CASSPDSARDEQYF